This T cell receptor beta chain was identified in a study of cytomegalovirus exposure and HLA in healthy donors. Primers included in the PCR were 60 Vbeta and 13 Jbeta primers. TCRdb keeps only in-frame clones here, not all; method: immunoSEQ multiplex PCR. The sample lists about 140,000 clones, around 90% occurring once. On this clone: Its specificity is not known.

This CDR3 is 14 amino acids long. V was shortened by 2 bases and J by 2 bases, with 10 bases between the two germline ends. Germline-derived CDR1 and CDR2 are SGHDT and YYEEEE. Broader study findings: A later analysis showed that HLA-associated TCR beta chains had undergone more clonal expansion than equally common others.

The V call is TRBV5-6, the J call TRBJ1-1; D perhaps matches TRBD1 (6 bases). Material for sequencing was PBMCs. The sequence was collected from a woman aged 40 to 50 in good health and CMV-seronegative. In nucleotides, the CDR3 is TGTGCCAGCAGCTTCGGGACAACTAACACTGAAGCTTTCTTT. Protein sequence: CASSFGTTNTEAFF. Together with reference TRBV5-6 and TRBJ1-1, the CDR3 gives the full variable domain: DAGVTQSPTHLIKTRGQQVTLRCSPKSGHDTVSWYQQALGQGPQFIFQYYEEEERQRGNFPDRFSGHQFPNYSSELNVNALLLGDSALYLCASSFGTTNTEAFFGQGTRLTVV.